This entry concerns a single T cell receptor beta chain. What it binds is not known. These data originate in a study of cytomegalovirus exposure and HLA in healthy donors. Findings and caveats of the study: Cytomegalovirus status was reportedly diagnosed by the classifier with high sensitivity and specificity. Subsequent analysis of the approximately 110 validation repertoires found a tendency for first-cohort TCR clusters to co-occur. It was confirmed in vitro that a few of the CMV-associated chains were specific for CMV antigens.

The method was immunoSEQ multiplex PCR; TCRdb's version includes in-frame clones alone and lacks a portion of them. The table records 100,000 to 150,000 clones, approximately 95% of them present only once. The donors were members of the validation cohort, which comprised about 120 subjects and was separate from the first cohort of several hundred subjects. CDR1 and CDR2 from the germline V gene are SGHNT and YENEEA. V was pared by 4 bases and J by 0 bases, with 9 bases between. This CDR3 spans 15 amino acids. The rearrangement uses TRBV11-3 and TRBJ2-2, with a weak D call TRBD2 (5 bases). Sequencing was carried out using PBMCs. The clonotype comes from a man aged 18-30 years in good health and CMV-seronegative. The CDR3 region has the DNA TGTGCCAGCAGCTCTTCGGGGACGAACACCGGGGAGCTGTTTTTT. Its translation: CASSSSGTNTGELFF.